This is a list of T cell receptor beta chains from one sample in a study of response to subunit inactivated influenza vaccine. From the RT-PCR reads, TCRdb called clonotypes with MiXCR, one entry per CDR3 protein. The table has 500,000 to 550,000 distinct CDR3 sequences, 7.5% to 8.5% seen once. Sequenced material: PBMCs from blood, taken less than 25 months after vaccination. These receptors all come from a man aged 45-69 years who received an inactivated influenza vaccine. Each CDR3 is given with its conserved first and last residue. Each record gives: V gene, CDR3 protein.

V: TRBV4-3; CDR3: CASSQETGGGSTEAFF
V: TRBV20-1; CDR3: CSADGVGGGAYNEQFF
V: TRBV3-1; CDR3: CASSQGGWKTQYF
V: TRBV20-1; CDR3: CSARSAQNYEQYF
V: TRBV7-2; CDR3: CASSLDAGFGYGYTF
V: TRBV14; CDR3: CASSAQITSTDTQYF
V: TRBV5-1; CDR3: CASSFGTGPNEQFF
V: TRBV5-1; CDR3: CASSWGSGGGTDTQYF
V: TRBV5-6; CDR3: CASSKSSTGILVETQYF
V: TRBV29-1; CDR3: CSVEGRGLAGGFSYEQYF
V: TRBV10-3; CDR3: CAIRKGINTGELFF
V: TRBV2; CDR3: CASRAGTGAPADTQYF
V: TRBV20-1; CDR3: CSARDTGGRGYNEQFF
V: TRBV7-8; CDR3: CASSRYRSGSAYNEQFF
V: TRBV5-5; CDR3: CASSLWQGFEAQHF
V: TRBV5-1; CDR3: CASNLGSGMNTEAFF
V: TRBV27; CDR3: CASSLLGNRADTQYF
V: TRBV6-1; CDR3: CASSVGQTRGELFF
V: TRBV7-3; CDR3: CASSPGTLNTGELFF
V: TRBV12-3/TRBV12-4; CDR3: CASRQGSHTQYF
V: TRBV2; CDR3: CASSEGGGNTEAFF
V: TRBV27; CDR3: CASSPQVGAEQYF
V: TRBV4-3; CDR3: CASRAPHSGANVLTF
V: TRBV4-2; CDR3: CASSQDRGTFYGYTF
V: TRBV20-1; CDR3: CSASDRLAGSYNEQFF
V: TRBV5-1; CDR3: CASSLAWDGTYEQYF
V: TRBV20-1; CDR3: CSALGESKIYNEQFF
V: TRBV10-2; CDR3: CASRTVSYEQYF
V: TRBV20-1; CDR3: CSASSVVGGDTQYF
V: TRBV28; CDR3: CASSLKGLRTDTQYF
V: TRBV5-6; CDR3: CASSLYAGNYQETQYF
V: TRBV7-8; CDR3: CASSLEVWQFNNQPQHF
V: TRBV11-2; CDR3: CASMLSTDTQYF
V: TRBV10-3; CDR3: CAISDQSQGRRQPQHF
V: TRBV12-3/TRBV12-4; CDR3: CASSLSAERDYGNEQFF